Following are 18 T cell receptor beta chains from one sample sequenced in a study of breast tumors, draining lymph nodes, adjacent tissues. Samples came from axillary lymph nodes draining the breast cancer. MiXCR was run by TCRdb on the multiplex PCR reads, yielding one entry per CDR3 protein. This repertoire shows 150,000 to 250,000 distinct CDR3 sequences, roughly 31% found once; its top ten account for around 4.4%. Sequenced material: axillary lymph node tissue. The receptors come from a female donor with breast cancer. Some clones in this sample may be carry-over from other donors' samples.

CDR3 residues: CSVVGWTGYGYTF. The CDR3 DNA follows: TGCAGCGTTGTGGGGTGGACAGGGTATGGCTACACCTTC. The chain links TRBV29-1 to TRBJ1-2, with 8 bases identical to TRBD1. From germline, CDR1 is SQVTM and CDR2 ANQGSEA. CDR3 length: 13 amino acids. The V gene end was trimmed by 4 bases and the J gene end by 5 bases; junction bases not matched to a gene: 6.

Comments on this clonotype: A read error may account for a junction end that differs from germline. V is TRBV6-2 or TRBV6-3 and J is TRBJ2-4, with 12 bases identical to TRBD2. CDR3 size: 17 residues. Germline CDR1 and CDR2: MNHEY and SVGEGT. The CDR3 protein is CASSHSKTSGSGNIQYF. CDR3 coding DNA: TGTGCCAGCAGTCACTCGAAGACTAGCGGGAGCGGAAACATTCAGTACTTC.

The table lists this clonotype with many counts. The CDR3 loop is CASSLTAEGRPQHF. The CDR3 bases are TGTGCCAGCAGTCTGACAGCGGAGGGACGGCCCCAGCATTTT. The chain uses TRBV7-8 and TRBJ1-5, with a weak D call TRBD1 (5 bases). V was cut by 6 bases and J by 9 bases, with 18 bases left in between. CDR3 length: 14 amino acids. Germline V gene data show CDR1 as SGHVS and CDR2 as FQNEAQ. Looking up the rest from reference TRBV7-8 and TRBJ1-5 gives the full variable domain: GAGVSQSPRYKVAKRGQDVALRCDPISGHVSLFWYQQALGQGPEFLTYFQNEAQLDKSGLPSDRFFAERPEGSVSTLKIQRTQQEDSAVYLCASSLTAEGRPQHFGDGTRLSIL.

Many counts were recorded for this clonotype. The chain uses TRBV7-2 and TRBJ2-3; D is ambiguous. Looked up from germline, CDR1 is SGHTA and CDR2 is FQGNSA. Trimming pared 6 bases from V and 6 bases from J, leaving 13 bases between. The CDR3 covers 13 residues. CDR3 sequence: CASSRAKRDTQYF. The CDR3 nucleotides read TGTGCCAGCAGTCGGGCAAAGAGGGATACGCAGTATTTT.

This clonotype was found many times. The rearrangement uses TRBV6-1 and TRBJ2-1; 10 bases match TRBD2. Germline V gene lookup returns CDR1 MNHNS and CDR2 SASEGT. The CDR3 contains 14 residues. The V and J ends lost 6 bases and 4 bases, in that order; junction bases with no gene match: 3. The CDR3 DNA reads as TGTGCCAGCAGGAGTAGCGGGGGGTACAATGAGCAGTTCTTC. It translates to CASRSSGGYNEQFF.

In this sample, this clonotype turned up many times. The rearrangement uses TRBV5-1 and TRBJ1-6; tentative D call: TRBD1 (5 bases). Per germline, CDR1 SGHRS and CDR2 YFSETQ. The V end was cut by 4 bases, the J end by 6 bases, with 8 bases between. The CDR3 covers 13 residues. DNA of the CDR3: TGCGCCAGCAGCACGGGACCTAATTCACCCCTCCACTTT. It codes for CASSTGPNSPLHF. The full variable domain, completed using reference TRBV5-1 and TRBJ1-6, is KAGVTQTPRYLIKTRGQQVTLSCSPISGHRSVSWYQQTPGQGLQFLFEYFSETQRNKGNFPGRFSGRQFSNSRSEMNVSTLELGDSALYLCASSTGPNSPLHFGNGTRLTVT.

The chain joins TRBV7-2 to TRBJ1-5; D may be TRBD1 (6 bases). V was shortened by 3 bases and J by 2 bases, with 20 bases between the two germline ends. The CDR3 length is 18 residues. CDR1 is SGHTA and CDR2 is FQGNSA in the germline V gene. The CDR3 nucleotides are TGTGCCAGCAGCTTGACCGGATTGGGGGCGGGGGGCAATCAGCCCCAGCATTTT. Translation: CASSLTGLGAGGNQPQHF.

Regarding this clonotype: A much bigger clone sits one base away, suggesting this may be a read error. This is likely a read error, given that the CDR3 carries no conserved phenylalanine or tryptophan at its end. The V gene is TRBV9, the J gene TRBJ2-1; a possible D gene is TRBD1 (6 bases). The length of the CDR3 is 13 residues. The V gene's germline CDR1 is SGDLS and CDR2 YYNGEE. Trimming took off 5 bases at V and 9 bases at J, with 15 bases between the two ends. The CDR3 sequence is CASSELGTSEQFS. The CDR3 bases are TGTGCCAGCAGTGAATTGGGGACAAGTGAGCAGTTCTCC.

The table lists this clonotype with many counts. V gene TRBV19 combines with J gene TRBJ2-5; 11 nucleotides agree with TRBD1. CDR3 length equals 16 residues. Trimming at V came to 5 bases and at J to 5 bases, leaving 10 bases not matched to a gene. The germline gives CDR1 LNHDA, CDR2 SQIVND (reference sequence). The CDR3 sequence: CASSRIGTGGKETQYF. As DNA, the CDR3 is TGTGCCAGTAGTCGAATCGGGACAGGGGGTAAGGAGACCCAGTACTTC.

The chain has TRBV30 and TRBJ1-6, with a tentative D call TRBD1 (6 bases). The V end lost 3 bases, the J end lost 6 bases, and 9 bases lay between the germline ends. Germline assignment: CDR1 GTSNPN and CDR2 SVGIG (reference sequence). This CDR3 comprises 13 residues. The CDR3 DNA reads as TGTGCCTGGAGATACAGGGTTAATTCACCCCTCCACTTT. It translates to CAWRYRVNSPLHF.

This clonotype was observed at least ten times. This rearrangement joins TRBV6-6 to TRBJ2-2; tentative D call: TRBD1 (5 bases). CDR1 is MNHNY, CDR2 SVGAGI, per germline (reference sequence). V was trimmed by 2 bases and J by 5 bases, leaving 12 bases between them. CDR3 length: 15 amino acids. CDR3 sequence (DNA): TGTGCCAGCAGTTACCTCCTCCCAGGGACCGGGGAGCTGTTTTTT. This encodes CASSYLLPGTGELFF.

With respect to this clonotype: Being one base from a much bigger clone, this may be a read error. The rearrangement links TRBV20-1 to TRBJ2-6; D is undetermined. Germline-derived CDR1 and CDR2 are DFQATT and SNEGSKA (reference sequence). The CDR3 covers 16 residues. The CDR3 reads CSAESDGSSAANVLTF. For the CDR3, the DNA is TGCAGTGCTGAATCGGACGGTAGCTCTGCGGCCAACGTCCTGACTTTC.

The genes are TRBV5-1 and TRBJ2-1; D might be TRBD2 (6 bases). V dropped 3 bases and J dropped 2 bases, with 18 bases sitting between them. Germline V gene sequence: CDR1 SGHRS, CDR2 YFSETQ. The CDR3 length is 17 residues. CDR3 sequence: CASSSRGRGFAYNEQFF. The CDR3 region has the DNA TGCGCCAGCAGCTCCCGGGGTCGGGGGTTCGCCTACAATGAGCAGTTCTTC. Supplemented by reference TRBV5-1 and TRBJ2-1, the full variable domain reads KAGVTQTPRYLIKTRGQQVTLSCSPISGHRSVSWYQQTPGQGLQFLFEYFSETQRNKGNFPGRFSGRQFSNSRSEMNVSTLELGDSALYLCASSSRGRGFAYNEQFFGPGTRLTVL.

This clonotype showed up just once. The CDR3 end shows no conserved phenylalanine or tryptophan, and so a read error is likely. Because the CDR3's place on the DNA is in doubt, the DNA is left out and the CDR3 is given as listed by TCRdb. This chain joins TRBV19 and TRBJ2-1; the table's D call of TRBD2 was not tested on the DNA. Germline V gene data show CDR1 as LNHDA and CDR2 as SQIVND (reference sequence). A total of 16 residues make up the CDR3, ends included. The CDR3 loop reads CASTQGTLAGGDEQTL.

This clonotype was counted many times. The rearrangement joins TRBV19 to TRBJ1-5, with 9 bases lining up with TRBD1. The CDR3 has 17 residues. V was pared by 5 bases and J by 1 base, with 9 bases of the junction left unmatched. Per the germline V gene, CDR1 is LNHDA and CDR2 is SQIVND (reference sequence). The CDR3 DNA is TGTGCCAGTAGTCCGGGACAGGGAAGGATGAGCAATCAGCCCCAGCATTTT. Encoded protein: CASSPGQGRMSNQPQHF.

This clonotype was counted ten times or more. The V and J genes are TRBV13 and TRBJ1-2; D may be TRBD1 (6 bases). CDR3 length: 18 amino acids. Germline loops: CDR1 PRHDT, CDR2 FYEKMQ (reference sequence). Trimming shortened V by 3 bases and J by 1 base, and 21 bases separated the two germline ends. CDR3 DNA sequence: TGTGCCAGCAGCTTTCAGGGCGACGGGGGCCCCCTTAACTATGGCTACACCTTC. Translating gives CASSFQGDGGPLNYGYTF. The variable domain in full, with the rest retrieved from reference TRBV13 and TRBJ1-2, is AAGVIQSPRHLIKEKRETATLKCYPIPRHDTVYWYQQGPGQDPQFLISFYEKMQSDKGSIPDRFSAQQFSDYHSELNMSSLELGDSALYFCASSFQGDGGPLNYGYTFGSGTRLTVV.

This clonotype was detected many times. This CDR3 is CASSIGQGMNEQFF. CDR3 sequence (DNA): TGTGCCAGCAGCATAGGACAGGGGATGAATGAGCAGTTCTTC. The chain links TRBV9 to TRBJ2-1, with TRBD1 matching 9 bases. The V gene's germline CDR1 is SGDLS and CDR2 YYNGEE. With V trimmed by 4 bases and J by 7 bases, 6 bases remained unmatched. The CDR3 loop spans 14 amino acids.

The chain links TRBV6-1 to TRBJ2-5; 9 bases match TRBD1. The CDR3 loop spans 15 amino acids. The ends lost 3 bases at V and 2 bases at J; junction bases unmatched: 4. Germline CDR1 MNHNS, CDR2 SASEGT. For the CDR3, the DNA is TGTGCCAGCAGTGATCCAGGGACAGGGCAAGAGACCCAGTACTTC. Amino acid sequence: CASSDPGTGQETQYF.